This T cell receptor beta chain is from a study of post-analysis software for immune sequencing data. General study results and limits: Significantly decreased normalized Chao1 diversity was recorded for multiple sclerosis patients relative to controls. Batch-mates among the samples co-clustered strongly by F measure. Included in a set of several TRBV segments more frequent in patients than controls were TRBV5-6, TRBV5-1 and TRBV20-1.

Worth noting for this clonotype: Antigen unknown.

Incorporated into the TCR beta cDNA libraries were unique molecular identifiers, which served to reduce PCR and sequencing biases. TCRdb reprocessed the PCR reads with MiXCR, giving one entry per CDR3 protein. The sample has roughly 540,000 distinct CDR3 sequences, under 40% seen once. Trimming pared 4 bases from V and 6 bases from J, leaving 9 bases between. The CDR3 is made up of 12 amino acids. From germline, CDR1 is MNHEY and CDR2 SMNVEV (reference sequence). Sequencing was performed on blood. The chain links TRBV27 to TRBJ2-5; D possibly corresponds to TRBD2 (5 bases). The source of this sequence is a girl aged 2 to 17 with multiple sclerosis. In DNA form, the CDR3 reads TGTGCCAGCAGTTCTACCGGGAAGACCCAGTACTTC. Translation gives CASSSTGKTQYF.